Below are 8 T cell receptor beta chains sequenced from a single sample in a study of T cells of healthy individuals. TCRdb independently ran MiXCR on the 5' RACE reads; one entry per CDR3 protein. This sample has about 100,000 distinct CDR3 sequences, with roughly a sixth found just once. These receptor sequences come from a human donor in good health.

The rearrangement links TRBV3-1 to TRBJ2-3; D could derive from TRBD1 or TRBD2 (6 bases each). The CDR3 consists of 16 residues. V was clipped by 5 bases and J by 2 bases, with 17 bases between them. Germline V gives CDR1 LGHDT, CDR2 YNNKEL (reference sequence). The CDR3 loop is CASSSRWGASTDTQYF. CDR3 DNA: TGTGCCAGCAGCTCTCGATGGGGGGCCTCCACAGATACGCAGTATTTT.

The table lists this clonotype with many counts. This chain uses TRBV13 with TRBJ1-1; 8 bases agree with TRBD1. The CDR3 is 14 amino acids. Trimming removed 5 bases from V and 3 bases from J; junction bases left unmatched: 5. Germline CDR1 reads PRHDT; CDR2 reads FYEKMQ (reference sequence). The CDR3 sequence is CASSKRQGYTEAFF. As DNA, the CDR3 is TGTGCCAGCAGCAAACGACAGGGGTACACTGAAGCTTTCTTT.

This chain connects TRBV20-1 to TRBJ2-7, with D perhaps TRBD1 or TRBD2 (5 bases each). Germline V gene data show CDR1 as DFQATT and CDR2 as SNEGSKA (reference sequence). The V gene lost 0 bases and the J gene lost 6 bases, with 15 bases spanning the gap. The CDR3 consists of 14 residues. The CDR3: CSARESGPAPEQYF. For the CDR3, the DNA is TGCAGTGCTAGAGAGTCGGGGCCGGCCCCCGAGCAGTACTTC.

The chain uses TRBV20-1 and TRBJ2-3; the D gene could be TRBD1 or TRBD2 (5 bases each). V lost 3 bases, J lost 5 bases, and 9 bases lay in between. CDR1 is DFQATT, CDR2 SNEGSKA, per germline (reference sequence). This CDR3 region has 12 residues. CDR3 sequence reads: CSASGARDTQYF. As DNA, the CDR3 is TGCAGTGCTAGCGGGGCGCGAGATACGCAGTATTTT.

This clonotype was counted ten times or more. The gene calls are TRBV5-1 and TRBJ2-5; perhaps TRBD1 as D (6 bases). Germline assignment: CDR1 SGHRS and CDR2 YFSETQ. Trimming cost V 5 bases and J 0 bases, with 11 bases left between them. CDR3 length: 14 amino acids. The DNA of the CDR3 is TGCGCCAGCAGTCCAGGGGCGAACCAAGAGACCCAGTACTTC. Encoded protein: CASSPGANQETQYF. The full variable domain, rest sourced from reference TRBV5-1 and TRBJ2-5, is KAGVTQTPRYLIKTRGQQVTLSCSPISGHRSVSWYQQTPGQGLQFLFEYFSETQRNKGNFPGRFSGRQFSNSRSEMNVSTLELGDSALYLCASSPGANQETQYFGPGTRLLVL.

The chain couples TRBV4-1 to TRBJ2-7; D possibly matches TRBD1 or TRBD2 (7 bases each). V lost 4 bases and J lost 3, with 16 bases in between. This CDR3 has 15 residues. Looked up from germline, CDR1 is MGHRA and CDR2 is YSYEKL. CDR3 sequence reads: CASSLGGDSGYEQYF. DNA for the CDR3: TGCGCCAGCAGCCTAGGGGGGGACAGCGGCTACGAGCAGTACTTC.

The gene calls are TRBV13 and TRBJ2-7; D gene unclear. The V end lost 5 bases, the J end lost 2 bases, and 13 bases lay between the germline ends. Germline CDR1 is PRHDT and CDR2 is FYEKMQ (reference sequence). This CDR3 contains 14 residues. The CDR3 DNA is TGTGCCAGCAGCACTGCAGCTAAAGCCTACGAGCAGTACTTC. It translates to CASSTAAKAYEQYF. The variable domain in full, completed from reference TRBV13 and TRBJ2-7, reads AAGVIQSPRHLIKEKRETATLKCYPIPRHDTVYWYQQGPGQDPQFLISFYEKMQSDKGSIPDRFSAQQFSDYHSELNMSSLELGDSALYFCASSTAAKAYEQYFGPGTRLTVT.

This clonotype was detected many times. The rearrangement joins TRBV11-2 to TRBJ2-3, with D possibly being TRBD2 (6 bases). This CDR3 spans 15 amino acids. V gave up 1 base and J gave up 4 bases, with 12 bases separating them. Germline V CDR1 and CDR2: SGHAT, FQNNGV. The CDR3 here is CASSLVFGGADTQYF. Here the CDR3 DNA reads TGTGCCAGCAGCTTAGTGTTCGGGGGAGCAGATACGCAGTATTTT.